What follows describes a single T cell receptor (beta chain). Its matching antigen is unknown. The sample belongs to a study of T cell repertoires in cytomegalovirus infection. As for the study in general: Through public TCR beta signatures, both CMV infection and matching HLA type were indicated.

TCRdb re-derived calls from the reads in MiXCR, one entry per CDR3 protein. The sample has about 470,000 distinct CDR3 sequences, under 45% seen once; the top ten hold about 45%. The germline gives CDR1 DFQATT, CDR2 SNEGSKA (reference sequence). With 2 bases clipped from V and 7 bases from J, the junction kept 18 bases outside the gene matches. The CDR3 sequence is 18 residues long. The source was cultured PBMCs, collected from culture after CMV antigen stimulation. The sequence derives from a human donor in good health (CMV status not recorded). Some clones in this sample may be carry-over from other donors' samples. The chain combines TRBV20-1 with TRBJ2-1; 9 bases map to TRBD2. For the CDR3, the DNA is TGCAGTGCTAGACCGCCTAGGGGTGGCGGGAGGGCCGGGAATGAGCAGTTCTTC. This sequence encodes CSARPPRGGGRAGNEQFF.